This T cell receptor (beta chain) is from a study of shared clonotypes between healthy human individuals. Study details: Plates per donor: three CD4 naive, three CD4 memory, two CD8 naive, one CD8 memory.

This clone was seen many times. V dropped 5 bases and J dropped 10 bases, with 17 bases sitting between them. The CDR3 loop spans 13 amino acids. Germline lookup yields CDR1 SEHNR and CDR2 FQNEAQ (reference sequence). The protocol was immunoSEQ multiplex PCR, while the TCRdb copy is restricted to in-frame clones and leaves out a portion. Among around 990,000 clones listed, 60% to 80% were seen once. The sequencing input was memory CD4+ T cells from PBMCs. The subset denotes: CD45RA-negative fraction. The clonotype was recovered from a man in his late teens or twenties in good health. Some clones in this sample may be carry-over from other donors' samples. The J gene is TRBJ1-1, the V gene TRBV7-9; D unresolved. This chain's CDR3 is CASSLEPGNPAFF. DNA of the CDR3: TGTGCCAGCAGCCTCGAACCGGGTAATCCAGCTTTCTTT.